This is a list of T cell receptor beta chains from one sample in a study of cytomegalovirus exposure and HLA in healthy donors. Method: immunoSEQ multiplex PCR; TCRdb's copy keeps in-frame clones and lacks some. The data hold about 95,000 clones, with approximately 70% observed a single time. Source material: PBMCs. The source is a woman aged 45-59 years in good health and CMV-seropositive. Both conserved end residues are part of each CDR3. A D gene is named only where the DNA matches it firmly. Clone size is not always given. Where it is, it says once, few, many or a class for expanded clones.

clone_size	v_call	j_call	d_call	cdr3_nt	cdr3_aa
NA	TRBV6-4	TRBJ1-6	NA	TGTGCCAGCAGTGACTCGGGGGGGATTTCACCCCTCCACTTT	CASSDSGGISPLHF
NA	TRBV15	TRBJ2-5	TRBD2	TGTGCCACCAGCAGAGCGGGCGGGAGATTGTCCCAGTACTTC	CATSRAGGRLSQYF
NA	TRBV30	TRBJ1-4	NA	TGTGCCTGGGACAAACCTAATGAAAAACTGTTTTTT	CAWDKPNEKLFF
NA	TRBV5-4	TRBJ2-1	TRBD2	TGTGCCAGCAGCTCCGCAAAGGCTAGCGGCTACAATGAGCAGTTCTTC	CASSSAKASGYNEQFF
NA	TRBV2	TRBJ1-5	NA	TGTGCCAGCAGAGAACAGGGACTTCTCAATCAGCCCCAGCATTTT	CASREQGLLNQPQHF
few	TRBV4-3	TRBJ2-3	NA	TGCGCCTCCTGCCCCGACATAGCGGGCACAGATACGCAGTATTTT	CASCPDIAGTDTQYF
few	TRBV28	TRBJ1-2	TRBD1	TGTGCCAGCAGGGCAGGGGGTACCTATGGCTACACCTTC	CASRAGGTYGYTF
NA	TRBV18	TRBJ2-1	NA	TGTGCCAGCTCACCCTCGACTCCTAGCTCCTACAATGAGCAGTTCTTC	CASSPSTPSSYNEQFF
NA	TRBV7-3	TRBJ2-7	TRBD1	TGTGCCAGCAGCAACCGGGACAGCTCCTACGAGCAGTACTTC	CASSNRDSSYEQYF
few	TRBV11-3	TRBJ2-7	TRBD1	TGTGCCAGCAGCTTAGATTCCGGGACAGGGACCTACGAGCAGTACTTC	CASSLDSGTGTYEQYF
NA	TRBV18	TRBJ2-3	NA	TGTGCCAGCTCGTCGCTAGGCGATTACACAGATACGCAGTATTTT	CASSSLGDYTDTQYF
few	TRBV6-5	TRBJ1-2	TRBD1	TGTGCCAGCAGTCCACCGGGACAGGGGGCGAAGGGCTACACCTTC	CASSPPGQGAKGYTF
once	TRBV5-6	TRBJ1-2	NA	TGTGCCAGCAGCCCAATTACAGGGATGGAGTATGGCTACACCTTC	CASSPITGMEYGYTF
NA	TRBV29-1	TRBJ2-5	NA	TGCAGCGTCGGACAGTCCGAAGAGACCCAGTACTTC	CSVGQSEETQYF
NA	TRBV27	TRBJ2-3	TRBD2	TGTGCCAGCGCGCGGGACTACACAGATACGCAGTATTTT	CASARDYTDTQYF
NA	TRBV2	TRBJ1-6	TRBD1	TGTGCCAGCAGTTGGCGGACAGGGGAGTATAATTCACCCCTCCACTTT	CASSWRTGEYNSPLHF
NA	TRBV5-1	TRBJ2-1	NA	TGCGCCAGCAGCCAGTACCGGTCCCAGGGAAGTGAGCAGTTCTTC	CASSQYRSQGSEQFF
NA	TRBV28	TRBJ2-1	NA	TGTGCCAGCAGTTTTCCCGAACTAGGAGTGTTTGTGGGGCAGTTCTTC	CASSFPELGVFVGQFF
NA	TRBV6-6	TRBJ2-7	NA	TGTGCCAGCAGTTTCCGCTACGAGCAGTACTTC	CASSFRYEQYF
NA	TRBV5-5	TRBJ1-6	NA	TGTGCCAGCAGCTTTAGTGCCGTCCCCAATTCACCCCTCCACTTT	CASSFSAVPNSPLHF
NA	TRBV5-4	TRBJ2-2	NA	TGTGCCAGCAGCATCGAAGGACTCCTGTTTTTT	CASSIEGLLFF
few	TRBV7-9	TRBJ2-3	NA	TGTGCCAGCAGCTTACGGGACACCCGCACAGATACGCAGTATTTT	CASSLRDTRTDTQYF
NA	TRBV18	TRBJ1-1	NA	TGTGCCAGCTCAGCGTCCGTGGGGGGTTCCCCTTTTGGAGAGGCTTTCTTT	CASSASVGGSPFGEAFF
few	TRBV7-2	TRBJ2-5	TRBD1	TGTGCCAGCAGCCCCCCGGGACAGGGCGGAGAGACCCAGTACTTC	CASSPPGQGGETQYF
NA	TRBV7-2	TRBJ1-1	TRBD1	TGTGCCAGCAGCTTACAGGGGGTGCGCACTGAAGCTTTCTTT	CASSLQGVRTEAFF
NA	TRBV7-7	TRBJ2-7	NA	TGTGCCAGCAGCCAAAATAGCGGAACCGCGTACGAGCAGTACTTC	CASSQNSGTAYEQYF
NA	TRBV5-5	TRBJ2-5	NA	TGTGCCAGCAGCTTGGATCTAGCGAATTACCAAGAGACCCAGTACTTC	CASSLDLANYQETQYF
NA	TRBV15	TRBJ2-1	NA	TGTGCCACCAGCAGAGATCTCCAGGCCCCCAATGAGCAGTTCTTC	CATSRDLQAPNEQFF
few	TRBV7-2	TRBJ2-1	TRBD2	TGTGCCAGCAGCGAAGCCGGGACTAGGGACAATGAGCAGTTCTTC	CASSEAGTRDNEQFF
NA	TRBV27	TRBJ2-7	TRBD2	TGTGCCAGCAGTTGGCGGGAGGGGCCCTACGAGCAGTACTTC	CASSWREGPYEQYF
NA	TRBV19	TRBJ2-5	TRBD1	TGTGCCAGTAGTCAGGGGGCGCTGGAGACCCAGTACTTC	CASSQGALETQYF
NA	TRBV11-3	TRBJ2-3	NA	TGTGCCAGCAGCTTAGTCGGAGATACGCAGTATTTT	CASSLVGDTQYF
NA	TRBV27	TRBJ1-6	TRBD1	TGTGCCAGCAGTCTAGGGGGCGTTAGTTCACCCCTCCACTTT	CASSLGGVSSPLHF
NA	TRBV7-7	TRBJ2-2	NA	TGTGCTAGCAGCCGTGACAGGACCACCGGGGAGCTGTTTTTT	CASSRDRTTGELFF
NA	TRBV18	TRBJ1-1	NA	TGTGCCAGCTCAATCGGAAAGGGCGGGCCTGAAGCTTTCTTT	CASSIGKGGPEAFF
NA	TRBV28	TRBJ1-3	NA	TGTGCCAGCAGTTTAGAAAGCCGAGGTTTCTCGGGAAACACCATATATTTT	CASSLESRGFSGNTIYF
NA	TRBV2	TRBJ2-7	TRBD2	TGTGCCAGCAGTACACCGGGACTAGGGGTCTCCGAGCAGTACTTC	CASSTPGLGVSEQYF
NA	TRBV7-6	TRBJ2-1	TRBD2	TGTGCCAGCAGCCTAGTTGGGGCGGGGGGCAGATATGCCTACAATGAGCAGTTCTTC	CASSLVGAGGRYAYNEQFF
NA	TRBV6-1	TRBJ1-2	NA	TGTGCCAGCAGTGAAGACAGGGAATATTATGGCTACACCTTC	CASSEDREYYGYTF
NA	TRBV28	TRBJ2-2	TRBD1	TGTGCCAGCAGTTTTCCGGGACAGGGCAACACCGGGGAGCTGTTTTTT	CASSFPGQGNTGELFF
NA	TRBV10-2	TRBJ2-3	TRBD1	TGCGCCAGCAGTAAACAGGGGGCAGCGGCTTCCTATACGCAGTATTTT	CASSKQGAAASYTQYF
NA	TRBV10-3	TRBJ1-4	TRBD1	TGTGCCATCAGCGTAAACCGGGACAGTGAAAAACTGTTTTTT	CAISVNRDSEKLFF
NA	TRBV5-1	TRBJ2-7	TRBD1	TGCGCCAGCAGCTTGGGACAGGGTGTCTACGAGCAGTACTTC	CASSLGQGVYEQYF
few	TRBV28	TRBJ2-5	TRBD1	TGTGCCAGCAGCACAGGGGGTTCACAAGAGACCCAGTACTTC	CASSTGGSQETQYF
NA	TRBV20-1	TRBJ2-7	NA	TGCAGTGCTACCCCATCCAACGAGCAGTACTTC	CSATPSNEQYF
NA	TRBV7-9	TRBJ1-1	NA	TGTGCTAGCACCCGGACAGAGAACACTGAAGCTTTCTTT	CASTRTENTEAFF
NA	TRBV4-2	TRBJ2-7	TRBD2	TGTGCCAGCAGCCAAGTTAGGGGAGCGGGAGTATCATACTTC	CASSQVRGAGVSYF
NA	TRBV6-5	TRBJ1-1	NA	TGTGCCAGCTCAGGGGCCTCCCCCAACACTGAAGCTTTCTTT	CASSGASPNTEAFF
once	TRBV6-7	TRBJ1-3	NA	TGTGCCAGCAGTTACGCGGGATTTACTTCCTTTGGAAACACCATATATTTT	CASSYAGFTSFGNTIYF
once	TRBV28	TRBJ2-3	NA	TGTGCCAGCACCCGGGATCCCGGTCCAGATACGCAGTATTTT	CASTRDPGPDTQYF
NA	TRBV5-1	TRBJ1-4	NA	TGCGCCAGCAGCTACTACCAGGGGTCTAATGAAAAACTGTTTTTT	CASSYYQGSNEKLFF
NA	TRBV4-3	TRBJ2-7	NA	TGCGCCAGCAGCGTACAGACCGACTACGAGCAGTACTTC	CASSVQTDYEQYF
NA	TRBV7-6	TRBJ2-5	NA	TGTGCCAGCAGCTTAGCTCCTAATTTAGAGACCCAGTACTTC	CASSLAPNLETQYF
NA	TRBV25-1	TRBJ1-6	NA	TGTGCCAGCAGTGACCAAGACAGGTCCTATAATTCACCCCTCCACTTT	CASSDQDRSYNSPLHF
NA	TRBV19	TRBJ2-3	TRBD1	TGTGCCAGTAGGACAGGGGATTATACGCAGTATTTT	CASRTGDYTQYF
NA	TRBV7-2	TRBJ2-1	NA	TGTGCCAGCAGCCAAGGGAGCGGGTATAATGAGCAGTTCTTC	CASSQGSGYNEQFF